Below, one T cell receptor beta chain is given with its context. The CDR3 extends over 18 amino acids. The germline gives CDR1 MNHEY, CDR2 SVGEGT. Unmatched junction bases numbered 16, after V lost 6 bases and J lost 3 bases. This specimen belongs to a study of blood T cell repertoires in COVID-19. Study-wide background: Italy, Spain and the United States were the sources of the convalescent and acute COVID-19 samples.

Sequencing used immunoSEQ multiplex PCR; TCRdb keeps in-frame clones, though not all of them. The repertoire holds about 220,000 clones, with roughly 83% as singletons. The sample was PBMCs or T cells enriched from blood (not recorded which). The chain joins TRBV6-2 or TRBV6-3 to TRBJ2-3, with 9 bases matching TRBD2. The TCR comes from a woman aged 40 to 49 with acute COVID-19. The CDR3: CASSPPFRAGGVTDTQYF. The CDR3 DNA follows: TGTGCCAGCAGCCCACCCTTTAGAGCGGGGGGCGTTACAGATACGCAGTATTTT.